This TCR beta chain was captured by sequencing in a study of human T cells and chemical hapten exposure. Trimming stripped 0 bases from V and 6 bases from J, with 12 bases between. The CDR3 spans 15 residues. Germline V CDR1 and CDR2: LGHDT, YNNKEL (reference sequence). This clonotype appeared a few times. The sample's time point: patch test 1, 2 weeks after DPC sensitization. The treatment here: therapeutic diphenylcyclopropenone sensitization with weekly scalp DPC. TCRdb fed the RACE reads into MiXCR, producing one record per CDR3 protein. The top ten clones hold more than 7% of a sample with about 360,000 distinct CDR3 sequences, around 7% of them seen once.

This sample comprised whole blood, obtained in connection with sensitization to the hapten diphenylcyclopropenone (DPC). The clonotype was recovered from a woman aged 18 to 35 with alopecia areata. Some clones in this sample may be carry-over from other donors' samples. The chain couples TRBV3-1 to TRBJ1-5; D unresolved. This chain's CDR3 is CASSQDSVRGQPQHF. CDR3 in DNA: TGTGCCAGCAGCCAAGATTCAGTTCGCGGTCAGCCCCAGCATTTT.